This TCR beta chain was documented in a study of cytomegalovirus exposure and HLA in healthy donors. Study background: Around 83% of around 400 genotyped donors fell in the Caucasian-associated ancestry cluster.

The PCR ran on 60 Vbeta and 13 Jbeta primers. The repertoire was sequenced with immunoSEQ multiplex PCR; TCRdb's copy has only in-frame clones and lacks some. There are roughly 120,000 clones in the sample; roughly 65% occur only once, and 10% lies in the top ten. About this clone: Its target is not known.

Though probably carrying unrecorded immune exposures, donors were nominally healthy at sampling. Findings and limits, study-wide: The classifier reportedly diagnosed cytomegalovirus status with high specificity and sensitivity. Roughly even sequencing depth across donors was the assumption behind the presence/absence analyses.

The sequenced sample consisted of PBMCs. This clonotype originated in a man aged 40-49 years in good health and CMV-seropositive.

This chain's CDR3 is CASSLLGGDNTEAFF. CDR3 sequence (DNA): TGCGCCAGCAGCTTGTTAGGGGGGGACAACACTGAAGCTTTCTTT. This chain connects TRBV5-1 to TRBJ1-1, with D possibly being TRBD1 (6 bases). Germline-derived CDR1 and CDR2 are SGHRS and YFSETQ. This CDR3 comprises 15 residues. Trimming took off 1 base at V and 2 bases at J, with 12 bases between the two ends.